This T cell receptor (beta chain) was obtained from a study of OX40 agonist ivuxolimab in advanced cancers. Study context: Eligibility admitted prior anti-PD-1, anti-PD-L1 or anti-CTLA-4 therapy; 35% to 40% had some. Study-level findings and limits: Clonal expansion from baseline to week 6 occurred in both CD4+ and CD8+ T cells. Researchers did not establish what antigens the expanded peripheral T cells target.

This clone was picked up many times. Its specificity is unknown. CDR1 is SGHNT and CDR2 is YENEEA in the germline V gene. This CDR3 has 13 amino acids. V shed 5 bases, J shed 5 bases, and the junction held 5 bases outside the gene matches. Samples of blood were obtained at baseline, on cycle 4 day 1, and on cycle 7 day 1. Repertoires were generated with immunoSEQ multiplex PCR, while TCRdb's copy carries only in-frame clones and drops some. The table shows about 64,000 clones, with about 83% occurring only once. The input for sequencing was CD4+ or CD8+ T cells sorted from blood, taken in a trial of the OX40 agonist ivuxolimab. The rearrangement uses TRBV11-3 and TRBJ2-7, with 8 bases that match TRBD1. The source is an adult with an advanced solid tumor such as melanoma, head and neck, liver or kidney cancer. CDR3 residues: CASSPDRGDEQYF. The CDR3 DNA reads TGTGCCAGCAGCCCCGACAGGGGCGACGAGCAGTACTTC.